This T cell receptor (beta chain) stems from a study of shared clonotypes between healthy human individuals. Data came from immunoSEQ multiplex PCR; TCRdb stores just in-frame clones and leaves some out. Counted here are under 2,000,000 clones, roughly 95% occurring once; the ten biggest clones make up more than 0.95%. Germline V gene sequence: CDR1 MNHEY, CDR2 SMNVEV (reference sequence). V was pared by 5 bases and J by 3 bases, with 12 bases of the junction left unmatched. The CDR3 is made up of 17 amino acids. Naive CD8 cells were CD45RO-negative, positively selected for CCR7, excluding terminally differentiated effector memory CD45RA+ cells.

The chain recombines TRBV27 with TRBJ2-2; 7 bases are shared with TRBD1. The clonotype originates from a man younger than 30 in good health. Sequenced material: naive CD8+ T cells sorted from blood. The chain's CDR3 is CASSVREWDRDTGELFF. The CDR3 DNA sequence: TGTGCCAGCAGTGTCCGGGAATGGGACAGAGACACCGGGGAGCTGTTTTTT.